The text below deals with one T cell receptor beta chain. Its target is not known. This specimen belongs to a study of T cell responses to AZD1222 COVID-19 vaccine. Whole-study results and caveats: Among spike-specific TCRs, nearly half reportedly target unmutated variant regions. Donors were mostly white British, more females; clonal diversity possibly underestimated. Vaccine-associated CD4 TCRs spanned spike, dominant at 160-218 and 743-854.

Produced via immunoSEQ multiplex PCR; TCRdb's table is partial and in-frame only. This sample yields around 100,000 clones, of which more than 70% are seen a single time; approximately 10% belongs to the top ten. The clonotype comes from an adult who received the AZD1222 COVID-19 vaccine. The sample here was peripheral blood, taken 28 days after the second AZD1222 dose.

The CDR3 DNA reads as TGTGCCAGCAGCGTAGGGACTAGCGGGGGGACTACCTACAATGAGCAGTTCTTC. It codes for CASSVGTSGGTTYNEQFF. The rearrangement links TRBV9 to TRBJ2-1, with TRBD2 matching 14 bases. From germline, CDR1 is SGDLS and CDR2 YYNGEE. V was pared by 0 bases and J by 2 bases, with 4 bases of the junction left unmatched. The CDR3 runs to 18 residues.